Reported below is one T cell receptor beta chain. In this sample, this clone turned up once. This receptor's antigen is unknown. There are no base qualities to consult, and no much larger clone falls within one base. The immunoSEQ Assay, a bias-controlled multiplex PCR, was used to amplify TCRbeta CDR3 regions from genomic DNA. The original methods were these. The number of nucleated cells in each sample was estimated from the amplification of reference gene primers within the assay. To quantify the absolute abundance of each unique TCRbeta CDR3 rearrangement, sequence reads were collapsed and filtered. Productive Simpson clonality was computed per sample as the square root of Simpson's diversity index over productive rearrangements. Drawn from immuneACCESS, this table holds only the in-frame rearrangements with V and J called that TCRdb kept. Clones are partly lost; checked studies trace under half to an unresolved V gene and leave the rest unexplained. That table furnishes V, J and clone size, whereas the DNA furnished D and trimming. The sample table shows 200,000 to 250,000 clones, and around four fifths are seen once. The leading ten clones occupy approximately 18% of the sample.

Each collaborating institution followed its own protocols to collect whole blood in K2EDTA tubes. Collaborator samples were shipped for TCRbeta analysis as frozen whole blood, isolated PBMCs, or DNA extracted from either sample type. Spanning cysteine to phenylalanine, the CDR3 consists of 19 amino acids. Just the 57-base CDR3 DNA is kept, in frame starting at base 1. CDR1 and CDR2, looked up from the germline V gene, are SGHTA and FQGNSA. Trimmed from V: 5 bases; trimmed from J: 1 base; junction bases lacking a gene match: 13. The data derive from a study of blood T cell repertoires in COVID-19 (dated by TCRdb to 2020 to 2022). Study-wide context: The collaborator samples originated in the United States, Italy and Spain and spanned the acute and convalescent phases of COVID-19. The samples were drawn from two sources: the first 160 participants of the ongoing ImmuneRACE study, and over 950 subjects contributed by 6 global collaborators. The repertoires were made available in a free public database intended to serve as a resource for research on the immune response to SARS-CoV-2. HLA class I and class II types, where available, came from metadata supplied by the sample provider rather than from assay-based typing. The material from the prospective study consisted of cDNA or gDNA derived from T cells, B-cell-depleted T cells, or PBMCs. The sample metadata nearly always contained a de-identified subject ID, COVID-19 status, age in years and sex. The dataset comprised deeply sampled blood TCRbeta repertoires from subjects exposed to, actively infected with, or recovered from COVID-19.

Overall study results and their limits: The quantity of clinical and demographic metadata differed by source and by participant and was supplied without curation.

Sequencing used peripheral blood. This clonotype originated in a woman older than 75 with active or convalescent COVID-19. The receptor chain draws on TRBV7-2 and TRBJ2-3, with 12 junctional bases fitting TRBD1. The DNA reads TGTGCCAGCAGCCCCCTCCCGGGACAGGGGGCAAGGGGCACAGATACGCAGTATTTT. Its protein product is CASSPLPGQGARGTDTQYF.